This record concerns one T cell receptor beta chain sequence. What it binds is not known. Assay used: immunoSEQ multiplex PCR; TCRdb lists only in-frame clones, some missing. The top ten hold more than 12% of the sample, which has approximately 60,000 clones, 65% to 80% seen once. The data derive from a study of T cell responses to AZD1222 COVID-19 vaccine. Overall study context: Second doses that came at about 4 or about 12 weeks were put together.

The germline V gene encodes CDR1 SGHTA and CDR2 FQGNSA. After removal of 0 bases from V and 6 bases from J, the junction contained 7 bases not matched to a gene. The CDR3 contains 16 residues. Study outcomes and limitations: Donors were chiefly white British, with a greater number of females, and clonal diversity was perhaps underestimated. Spike was spanned by vaccine-associated CD4 TCRs, with dominance at 160-218 and 743-854. Following two doses of AZD1222, Spike-specific TCR breadth and depth rose.

The clonotype was recovered from an adult in good health. The V call is TRBV7-2, the J call TRBJ1-5; 8 bases map to TRBD1. Specimen: peripheral blood, collected on day 0 of AZD1222 vaccination. CDR3 residues: CASSLAAGGLGQPQHF. CDR3 DNA sequence: TGTGCCAGCAGCTTAGCGGCAGGGGGCTTGGGTCAGCCCCAGCATTTT. Combining the CDR3 with reference TRBV7-2 and TRBJ1-5 gives the whole variable domain GAGVSQSPSNKVTEKGKDVELRCDPISGHTALYWYRQSLGQGLEFLIYFQGNSAPDKSGLPSDRFSAERTGGSVSTLTIQRTQQEDSAVYLCASSLAAGGLGQPQHFGDGTRLSIL.